This is a list of T cell receptor beta chains from one sample in a study of blood T cell repertoires in COVID-19. Measured with immunoSEQ multiplex PCR; TCRdb has only the in-frame clones, and not every one. The sample contains a few hundred thousand clones, nearly 90% of which appear only once. Specimen: PBMCs or T cells enriched from blood (not recorded which). The origin of the receptors is a woman aged 30 to 39 who had recovered from COVID-19. Each CDR3 is given with its conserved first and last residue. Fields, in order: CDR3 length, J gene, clone size, V gene, D gene, CDR3 DNA, CDR3 protein. A D gene is named only where the DNA matches it firmly. The size field is filled for only some rows; it gives once, few, many or a size class.

len: 16
j_gene: TRBJ2-3
abundance: -
v_gene: TRBV4-3
d_gene: TRBD2
CDR3nt: TGCGCCAGCAGCCAAGTTGGGGGGGTCCCGGGGTATACGCAGTATTTT
CDR3aa: CASSQVGGVPGYTQYF

len: 12
j_gene: TRBJ2-1
abundance: -
v_gene: TRBV29-1
d_gene: TRBD1
CDR3nt: TGCAGCGTCGCCGGGACAGCCGATGAGCAGTTCTTC
CDR3aa: CSVAGTADEQFF

len: 16
j_gene: TRBJ1-2
abundance: -
v_gene: TRBV5-6
d_gene: TRBD1
CDR3nt: TGTGCCAGCAGCTTTTTCGACAGGGGCGCATACTATGGCTACACCTTC
CDR3aa: CASSFFDRGAYYGYTF

len: 14
j_gene: TRBJ1-2
abundance: once
v_gene: TRBV29-1
d_gene: -
CDR3nt: TGCAGCGTCCGTTCCGAGGCCGCCAACTATGGCTACACCTTC
CDR3aa: CSVRSEAANYGYTF

len: 16
j_gene: TRBJ2-5
abundance: once
v_gene: TRBV10-3
d_gene: TRBD2
CDR3nt: TGTGCCATCAGTGAGAATCCTAGCGGGGACCAAGAGACCCAGTACTTC
CDR3aa: CAISENPSGDQETQYF

len: 14
j_gene: TRBJ1-1
abundance: few
v_gene: TRBV7-9
d_gene: -
CDR3nt: TGTGCCAGCAGCTTAGGGAGACCGTACACTGAAGCTTTCTTT
CDR3aa: CASSLGRPYTEAFF

len: 12
j_gene: TRBJ1-1
abundance: -
v_gene: TRBV6-5
d_gene: -
CDR3nt: TGTGCCAGCAGGGTTCTGGCCACTGAAGCTTTCTTT
CDR3aa: CASRVLATEAFF

len: 16
j_gene: TRBJ2-1
abundance: few
v_gene: TRBV5-1
d_gene: -
CDR3nt: TGCGCCAGCAGATATCTGGGTAGCCAGGGCGGGGATGAGCAGTTCTTC
CDR3aa: CASRYLGSQGGDEQFF

len: 15
j_gene: TRBJ1-4
abundance: few
v_gene: TRBV19
d_gene: TRBD1
CDR3nt: TGTGCCAGTAGTCAAAGGACAGGGGTGAAAGAAAAACTGTTTTTT
CDR3aa: CASSQRTGVKEKLFF

len: 13
j_gene: TRBJ2-7
abundance: few
v_gene: TRBV14
d_gene: -
CDR3nt: TGTGCCAGCAGCCTCGGTTTGTCCTACGAGCAGTACTTC
CDR3aa: CASSLGLSYEQYF

len: 16
j_gene: TRBJ2-3
abundance: few
v_gene: TRBV5-1
d_gene: TRBD2
CDR3nt: TGCGCCAGCAGCATGCTAGCGGGAGGCAGCACAGATACGCAGTATTTT
CDR3aa: CASSMLAGGSTDTQYF

len: 15
j_gene: TRBJ2-7
abundance: -
v_gene: TRBV15
d_gene: -
CDR3nt: TGTGCCACCAGCCCCTGGCTAGACAGGAACTACGAGCAGTACTTC
CDR3aa: CATSPWLDRNYEQYF

len: 16
j_gene: TRBJ2-7
abundance: -
v_gene: TRBV29-1
d_gene: TRBD1
CDR3nt: TGCAGCGTCTCCGTATTAGGGACAGGGTCCGTCGGCGAGCAGTACTTC
CDR3aa: CSVSVLGTGSVGEQYF

len: 15
j_gene: TRBJ2-7
abundance: -
v_gene: TRBV6-2/TRBV6-3
d_gene: -
CDR3nt: TGTGCCAGCAGTTACGACCCGACAGGTTCCTACGAGCAGTACTTC
CDR3aa: CASSYDPTGSYEQYF

len: 16
j_gene: TRBJ2-2
abundance: -
v_gene: TRBV7-3
d_gene: TRBD1
CDR3nt: TGTGCCAGCAGCCGACAGGGGGCGGTGTCCACCGGGGAGCTGTTTTTT
CDR3aa: CASSRQGAVSTGELFF

len: 18
j_gene: TRBJ1-5
abundance: few
v_gene: TRBV7-8
d_gene: TRBD1
CDR3nt: TGTGCCAGCAGTAATCATGAGGGGGCCCGCCTTAGCAATCAGCCCCAGCATTTT
CDR3aa: CASSNHEGARLSNQPQHF

len: 16
j_gene: TRBJ1-1
abundance: -
v_gene: TRBV7-6
d_gene: -
CDR3nt: TGTGCCAGCAGCTTAGCACCGAGGCTGTTGAACACTGAAGCTTTCTTT
CDR3aa: CASSLAPRLLNTEAFF

len: 17
j_gene: TRBJ2-1
abundance: few
v_gene: TRBV4-3
d_gene: TRBD2
CDR3nt: TGCGCCAGCAGCCAACTGGGGGGGCTAGCGGGAGTAAATGAGCAGTTCTTC
CDR3aa: CASSQLGGLAGVNEQFF

len: 17
j_gene: TRBJ2-1
abundance: -
v_gene: TRBV14
d_gene: TRBD2
CDR3nt: TGTGCCAGCAGCCAAGTATTCGCGGGGGGTCTATACAATGAGCAGTTCTTC
CDR3aa: CASSQVFAGGLYNEQFF